This T cell receptor beta chain was captured by sequencing in a study of response to subunit inactivated influenza vaccine listed by TCRdb under 2018. With regard to the full study: Deep quantitative T cell receptor repertoire profiling was used in the study to track responses to a trivalent subunit inactivated influenza vaccine.

What the study reported, not specific to this receptor: It was suggested by the authors that each seasonal influenza vaccination may recruit only a limited number of new T cells.

Libraries were prepared through RT-PCR. The instrument was an Illumina HiSeq 2500. TCRdb reprocessed the public reads (quality trimming at Q25 with fastp, clone calling with MiXCR) and kept in-frame beta chains. Rows are unified per CDR3 protein, each entry keeping the most common DNA and genes. The sample table records approximately 680,000 distinct CDR3 sequences; approximately 15% of these occur just once. The ten largest make up roughly 12% of the sample. At the junction V is shortened by 0 bases and J by 9 bases, with 21 bases in between. The CDR3, from cysteine to phenylalanine, totals 17 residues. Only CDR3 DNA remains: 51 bases, in frame from the first base. For CDR1 and CDR2, the germline V gene lists LGHNA and YSLEER. This clonotype has a handful of counts. The antigen this receptor binds is unknown. There are no base qualities to consult, and no much larger clone falls within one base.

The sample here was PBMCs from blood, taken roughly 12 days after vaccination. This TCR derives from a man aged 50 or older who received an inactivated influenza vaccine. Donor details come from another sample of the same person, matched by shared clones. The sequence is built from TRBV4-3 and TRBJ2-1; TRBD2 is possibly the D segment (6 matching bases). This receptor carries the CDR3 CASSQDRGLAFSPEQFF. The sequenced DNA is TGCGCCAGCAGCCAAGATCGTGGTCTAGCGTTCAGTCCTGAGCAGTTCTTC.